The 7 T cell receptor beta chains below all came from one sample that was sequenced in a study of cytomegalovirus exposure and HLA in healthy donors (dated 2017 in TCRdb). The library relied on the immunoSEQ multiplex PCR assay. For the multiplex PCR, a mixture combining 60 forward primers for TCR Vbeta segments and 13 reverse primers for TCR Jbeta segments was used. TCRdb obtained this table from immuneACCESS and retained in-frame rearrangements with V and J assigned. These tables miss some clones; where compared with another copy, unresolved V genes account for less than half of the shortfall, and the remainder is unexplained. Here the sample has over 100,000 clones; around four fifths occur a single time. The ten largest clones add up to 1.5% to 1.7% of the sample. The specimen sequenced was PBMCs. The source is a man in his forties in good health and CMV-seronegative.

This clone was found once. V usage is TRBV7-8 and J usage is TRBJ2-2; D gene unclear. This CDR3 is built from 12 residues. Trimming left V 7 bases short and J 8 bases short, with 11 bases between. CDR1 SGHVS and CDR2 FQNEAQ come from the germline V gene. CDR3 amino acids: CASNLVWGELFF. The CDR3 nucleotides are TGTGCCAGCAACCTAGTTTGGGGGGAGCTGTTTTTT.

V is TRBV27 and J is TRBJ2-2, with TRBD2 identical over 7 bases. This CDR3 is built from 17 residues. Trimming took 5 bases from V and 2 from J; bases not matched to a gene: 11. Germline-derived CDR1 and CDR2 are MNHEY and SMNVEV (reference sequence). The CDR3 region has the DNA TGTGCCAGCAGTCCCAGCCTAGCGGAGATTAACACCGGGGAGCTGTTTTTT. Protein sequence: CASSPSLAEINTGELFF.

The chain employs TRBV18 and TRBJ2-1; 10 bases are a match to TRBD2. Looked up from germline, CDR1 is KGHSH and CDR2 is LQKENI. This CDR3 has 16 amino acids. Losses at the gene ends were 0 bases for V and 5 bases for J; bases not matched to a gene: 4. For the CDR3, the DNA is TGTGCCAGCTCACCACCCCAGCGGGGGGGCCACAATGAGCAGTTCTTC. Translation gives CASSPPQRGGHNEQFF. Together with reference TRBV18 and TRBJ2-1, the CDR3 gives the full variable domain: NAGVMQNPRHLVRRRGQEARLRCSPMKGHSHVYWYRQLPEEGLKFMVYLQKENIIDESGMPKERFSAEFPKEGPSILRIQQVVRGDSAAYFCASSPPQRGGHNEQFFGPGTRLTVL.

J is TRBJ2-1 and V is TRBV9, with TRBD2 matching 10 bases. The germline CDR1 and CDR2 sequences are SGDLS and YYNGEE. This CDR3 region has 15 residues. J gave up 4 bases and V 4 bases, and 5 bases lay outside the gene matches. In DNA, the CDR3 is TGTGCCAGCAGCCCCGTACTAGCGGGGTACAATGAGCAGTTCTTC. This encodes CASSPVLAGYNEQFF.

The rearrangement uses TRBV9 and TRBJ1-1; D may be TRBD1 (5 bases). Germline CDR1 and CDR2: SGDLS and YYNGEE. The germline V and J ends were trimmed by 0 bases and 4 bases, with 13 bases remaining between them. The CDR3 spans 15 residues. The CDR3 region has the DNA TGTGCCAGCAGCGTAGGGGGGGGAGGCGGCACTGAAGCTTTCTTT. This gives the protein CASSVGGGGGTEAFF. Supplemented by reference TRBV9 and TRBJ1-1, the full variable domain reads DSGVTQTPKHLITATGQRVTLRCSPRSGDLSVYWYQQSLDQGLQFLIQYYNGEERAKGNILERFSAQQFPDLHSELNLSSLELGDSALYFCASSVGGGGGTEAFFGQGTRLTVV.

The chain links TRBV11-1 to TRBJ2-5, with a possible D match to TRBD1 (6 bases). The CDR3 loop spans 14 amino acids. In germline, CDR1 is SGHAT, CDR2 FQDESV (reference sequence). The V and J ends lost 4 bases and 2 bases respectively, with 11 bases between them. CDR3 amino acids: CASSSMDSQETQYF. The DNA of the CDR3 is TGTGCCAGCAGCTCAATGGACAGTCAAGAGACCCAGTACTTC.

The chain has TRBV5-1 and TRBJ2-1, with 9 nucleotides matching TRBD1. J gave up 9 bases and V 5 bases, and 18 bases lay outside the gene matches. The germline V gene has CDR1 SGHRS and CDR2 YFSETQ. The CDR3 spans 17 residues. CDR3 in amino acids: CASSPNIPGQGSGEQFF. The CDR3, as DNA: TGCGCCAGCAGTCCTAATATCCCGGGACAGGGATCTGGTGAGCAGTTCTTC.